The source of this T cell receptor (beta chain) is a study of T cells in narcolepsy. V trimming: 7 bases; J trimming: 8 bases; junction bases outside the gene matches: 6. CDR3 size: 13 residues. Per germline, CDR1 SQVTM and CDR2 ANQGSEA. Of note for this clone: Its specificity is not known.

The repertoire was sequenced with immunoSEQ multiplex PCR; TCRdb's copy has only in-frame clones and lacks some. The sample records some 30,000 clones, 80% to 90% being singletons. Findings of the study overall: HCRT-specific and TRIB2-specific autoreactive clonotypes appeared among same-patient CSF and blood CD4+ clonotypes.

The TCR was taken from a human donor in good health. The rearrangement joins TRBV29-1 to TRBJ2-1; 12 nucleotides line up with TRBD1. The sequencing sample was made of memory (CD45RA-) CD4+ T cells from blood. The DNA of the CDR3 is TGCAGCGCGGGACAGGGGGCCCTCCATGAGCAGTTCTTC. Amino acid sequence: CSAGQGALHEQFF.